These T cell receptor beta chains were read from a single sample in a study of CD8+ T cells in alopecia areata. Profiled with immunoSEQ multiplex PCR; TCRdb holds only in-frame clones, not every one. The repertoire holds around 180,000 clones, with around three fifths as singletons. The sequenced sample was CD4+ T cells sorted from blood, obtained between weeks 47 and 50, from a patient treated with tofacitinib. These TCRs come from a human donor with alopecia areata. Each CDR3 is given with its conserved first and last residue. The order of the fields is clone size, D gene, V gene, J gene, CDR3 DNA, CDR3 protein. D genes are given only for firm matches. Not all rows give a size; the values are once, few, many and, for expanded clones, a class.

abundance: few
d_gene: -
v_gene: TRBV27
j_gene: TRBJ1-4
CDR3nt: TGTGCCAGCAGTTTTGACTCTAATGAAAAACTGTTTTTT
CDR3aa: CASSFDSNEKLFF

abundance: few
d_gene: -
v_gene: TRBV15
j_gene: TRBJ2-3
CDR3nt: TGTGCCACCAGCAAACAGCGGGCACTACATACGCAGTATTTT
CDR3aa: CATSKQRALHTQYF

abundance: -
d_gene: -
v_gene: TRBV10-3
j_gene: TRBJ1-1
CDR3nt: TGTGCCATCAGTGAGGGCACCTCCACTGAAGCTTTCTTT
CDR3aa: CAISEGTSTEAFF

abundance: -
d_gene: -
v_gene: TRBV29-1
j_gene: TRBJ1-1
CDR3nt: TGCAGCGTTGAATCAGGCACTGAAGCTTTCTTT
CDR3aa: CSVESGTEAFF

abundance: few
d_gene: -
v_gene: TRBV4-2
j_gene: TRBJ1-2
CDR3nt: TGTGCCAGCAGCCAAGAGTTGGAAAACAGGGACATTCGATTC
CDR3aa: CASSQELENRDIRF

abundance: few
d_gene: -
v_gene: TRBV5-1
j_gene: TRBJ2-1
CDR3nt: TGCGCCAGCAGCTTGAATCGCTTAGGAGATGAGCAGTTCTTC
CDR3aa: CASSLNRLGDEQFF

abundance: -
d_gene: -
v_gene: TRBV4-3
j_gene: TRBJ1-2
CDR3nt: TGCGCCAGCAGCCAAGATGGGGGGCTGGAAGGCTACACCTTC
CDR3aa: CASSQDGGLEGYTF

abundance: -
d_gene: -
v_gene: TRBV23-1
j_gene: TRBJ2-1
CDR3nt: TGCGCCAGCACCCTAGCGAGGCAGGGCCTCTGTAATGAGCAGTTCTTC
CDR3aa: CASTLARQGLCNEQFF

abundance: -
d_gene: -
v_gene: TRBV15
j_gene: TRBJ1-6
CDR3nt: TGTGCCACCAGCAGAGAGGGGGGGAATTCACCCCTCCACTTT
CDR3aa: CATSREGGNSPLHF

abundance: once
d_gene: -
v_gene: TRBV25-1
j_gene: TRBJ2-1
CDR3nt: TGTGCCAGCAGGGGGAGCTACAATGAGCAGTTCTTC
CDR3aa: CASRGSYNEQFF

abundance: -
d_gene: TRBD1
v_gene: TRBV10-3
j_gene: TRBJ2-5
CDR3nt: TGTGCCATCAGTTCCCAGGACAGGCTCCAAGAGACCCAGTACTTC
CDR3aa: CAISSQDRLQETQYF

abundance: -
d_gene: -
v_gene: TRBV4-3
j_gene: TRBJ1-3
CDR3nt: TGCGCCAGCAGCCAAGGTATTGGATCTGGAAACACCATATATTTT
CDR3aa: CASSQGIGSGNTIYF

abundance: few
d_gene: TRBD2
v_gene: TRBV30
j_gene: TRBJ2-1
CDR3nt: TGTGCCTGGAGTGCGCCGGGACTAGCGGGGAAATCAGAGCAGTTCTTC
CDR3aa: CAWSAPGLAGKSEQFF

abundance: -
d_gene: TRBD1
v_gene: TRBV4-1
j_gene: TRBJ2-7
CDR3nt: TGCGCCAGCAGCCAAACCCCGGGACAGGGGCTCTACGAGCAGTACTTC
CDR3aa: CASSQTPGQGLYEQYF

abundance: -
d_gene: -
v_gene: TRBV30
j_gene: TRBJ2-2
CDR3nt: TGTGCCTGGAGGCAGCAGAACACCGGGGAGCTGTTTTTT
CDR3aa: CAWRQQNTGELFF

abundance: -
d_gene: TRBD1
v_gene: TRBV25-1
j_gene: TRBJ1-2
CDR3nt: TGTGCCAGCACCTCCGGGACAGATGGCTACACCTTC
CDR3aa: CASTSGTDGYTF

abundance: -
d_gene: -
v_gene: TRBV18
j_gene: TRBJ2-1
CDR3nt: TGTGCCAGCTCACCACCTGGACGGGGTCGAAATGAGCAGTTCTTC
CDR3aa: CASSPPGRGRNEQFF

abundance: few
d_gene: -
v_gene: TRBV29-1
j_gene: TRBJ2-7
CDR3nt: TGCAGCGTTGCAGGGGGAGGCTACGAGCAGTACTTC
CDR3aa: CSVAGGGYEQYF

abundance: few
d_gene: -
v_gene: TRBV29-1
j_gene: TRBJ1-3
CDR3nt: TGCAGCGTTGTATTCTCTGGAAACACCATATATTTT
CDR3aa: CSVVFSGNTIYF

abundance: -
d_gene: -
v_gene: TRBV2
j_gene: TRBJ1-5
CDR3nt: TGTGCCAGCAGTGAGGGACTGCATCAGCCCCAGCATTTT
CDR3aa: CASSEGLHQPQHF

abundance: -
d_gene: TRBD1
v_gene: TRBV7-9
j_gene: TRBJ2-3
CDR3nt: TGTGCCAGCAGCCCAAGGGGGCCAGATACGCAGTATTTT
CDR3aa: CASSPRGPDTQYF

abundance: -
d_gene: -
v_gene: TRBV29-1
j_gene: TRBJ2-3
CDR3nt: TGCAGCGTTCGGTCAGGGAGCACAGATACGCAGTATTTT
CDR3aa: CSVRSGSTDTQYF

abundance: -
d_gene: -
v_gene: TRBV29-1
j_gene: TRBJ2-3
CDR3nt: TGCAGCGTTGTCGGGGCGGCCTCTAGCACAGATACGCAGTATTTT
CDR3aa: CSVVGAASSTDTQYF

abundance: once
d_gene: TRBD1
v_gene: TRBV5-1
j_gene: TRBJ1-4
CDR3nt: TGCGCCATCAGCTTGTCCTGGACAGGCTATAATGAAAAACTGTTTTTT
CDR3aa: CAISLSWTGYNEKLFF

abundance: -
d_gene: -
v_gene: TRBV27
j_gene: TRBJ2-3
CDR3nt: TGTGCCAGCAGTGAAGTTGGATTTGGCACAGATACGCAGTATTTT
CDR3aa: CASSEVGFGTDTQYF

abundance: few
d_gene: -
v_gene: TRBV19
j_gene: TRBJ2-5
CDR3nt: TGTGCCAGTAGCATTGGGGGACGGCGTGGAGAAGAGACCCAGTACTTC
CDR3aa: CASSIGGRRGEETQYF